What follows are 19 T cell receptor beta chains derived from one specimen sequenced in a study of beta chain features in type 1 diabetes. Whole-study results and caveats: Shorter TCRB CDR3s, moderately but significantly so, marked every one of the four CD4+ subsets in Type 1 diabetes patients.

No antigen is known for these receptors. Sequenced material consisted of expressed TCRB transcripts (all of the isolated RNA was reverse transcribed). The method was immunoSEQ multiplex PCR; TCRdb's version includes in-frame clones alone and lacks a portion of them. This sample has a few hundred thousand clones, with 10% to 15% found just once. Material for sequencing was naive CD4+ T cells from blood. These receptors originate from a woman aged 18 to 35 with type 1 diabetes.

This sequence joins TRBV11-2 and TRBJ2-1, with 11 bases fitting TRBD2. V was pared by 2 bases and J by 4 bases, with 10 bases of the junction left unmatched. CDR1 SGHAT and CDR2 FQNNGV come from the germline V gene. The CDR3 length is 18 residues. DNA for the CDR3: TGTGCCAGCAGCTTACTTTCCCCTAGCGGGAGGCGGTACAATGAGCAGTTCTTC. Its translation is CASSLLSPSGRRYNEQFF.

The rearrangement uses TRBV7-2 and TRBJ2-7; unclear D gene. CDR1 SGHTA and CDR2 FQGNSA come from the germline V gene. The V gene lost 4 bases and the J gene lost 0 bases, with 7 bases spanning the gap. This CDR3 is 13 amino acids long. The CDR3 spells CASSSRSSYEQYF. In DNA, the CDR3 is TGTGCCAGCAGCTCTAGGAGCTCCTACGAGCAGTACTTC.

The chain links TRBV4-1 to TRBJ1-1, with D unresolved. Germline loops: CDR1 MGHRA, CDR2 YSYEKL. The CDR3 loop spans 13 amino acids. Trimming cost V 3 bases and J 1 base, with 6 bases left between them. CDR3 sequence (DNA): TGCGCCAGCAGCCAGGGCAGGAACACTGAAGCTTTCTTT. This codes for CASSQGRNTEAFF.

In this sample, this clone turned up a few times. V and J are TRBV5-1 and TRBJ2-1, with TRBD2 identical over 15 bases. CDR1 and CDR2 (germline): SGHRS, YFSETQ. The junction had 6 bases not matched to a gene; V was cut back by 5 bases and J by 6 bases. The CDR3 totals 16 residues. The CDR3 nucleotides read TGCGCCAGCAGACCCCCGGGACTAGCGGGAGGCAATGAGCAGTTCTTC. Its protein is CASRPPGLAGGNEQFF.

This clone was picked up a small number of times. This chain's CDR3 is CASSLASGRDEQYF. CDR3 sequence (DNA): TGTGCCAGCAGCTTGGCTAGCGGGAGAGACGAGCAGTACTTC. V usage is TRBV5-4 and J usage is TRBJ2-7; 10 nucleotides match TRBD2. The CDR3 loop spans 14 amino acids. Germline CDR1 is SGHNT and CDR2 is YYREEE (reference sequence). The V and J ends lost 0 bases and 5 bases, in that order; junction bases with no gene match: 2.

The chain joins TRBV11-2 to TRBJ2-7; 10 bases line up with TRBD2. Looked up from germline, CDR1 is SGHAT and CDR2 is FQNNGV. The CDR3 sequence is 15 residues long. The J segment lost 3 bases and the V segment lost 4 bases, leaving 6 bases of the junction unmatched. CDR3 amino acids: CASSSLAGTFYEQYF. CDR3 DNA: TGTGCCAGCAGCTCACTAGCGGGGACGTTCTACGAGCAGTACTTC.

This clone was detected only a few times. The rearrangement uses TRBV2 and TRBJ1-2, with unresolved D. The germline V gene has CDR1 SNHLY and CDR2 FYNNEI. V dropped 2 bases and J dropped 4 bases, with 14 bases sitting between them. CDR3 length: 15 amino acids. CDR3 nucleotides: TGTGCCAGCAGTGAATCGCAGGCCCCCCCCTATGGCTACACCTTC. This codes for CASSESQAPPYGYTF. Together with reference TRBV2 and TRBJ1-2, the CDR3 gives the full variable domain: EPEVTQTPSHQVTQMGQEVILRCVPISNHLYFYWYRQILGQKVEFLVSFYNNEISEKSEIFDDQFSVERPDGSNFTLKIRSTKLEDSAMYFCASSESQAPPYGYTFGSGTRLTVV.

Worth noting for this clone: This sample includes further DNA sequences coding for the same CDR3. The chain combines TRBV18 with TRBJ2-2, with D possibly matching TRBD1 (7 bases). The CDR3 consists of 16 residues. V shed 3 bases and J shed 0 bases, with 11 bases lying between them. CDR1 and CDR2 from the germline V gene are KGHSH and LQKENI. The CDR3: CASSPRRGANTGELFF. Written as DNA, the CDR3 is TGTGCCAGCTCACCCCGCAGGGGGGCGAACACCGGGGAGCTGTTTTTT.

The chain uses TRBV5-4 and TRBJ2-5, with TRBD2 as a possible D gene (7 bases). The CDR3 has 15 amino acids. Germline loops: CDR1 SGHNT, CDR2 YYREEE (reference sequence). V lost 6 bases and J lost 2, with 17 bases in between. The DNA of the CDR3 is TGTGCCAGCATGGGAGGGGGAACCCATCAAGAGACCCAGTACTTC. Residues: CASMGGGTHQETQYF.

J is TRBJ1-2 and V is TRBV29-1; possible D gene TRBD1, 6 bases. Per germline, CDR1 SQVTM and CDR2 ANQGSEA. V dropped 6 bases and J dropped 4 bases, with 18 bases sitting between them. CDR3 length equals 14 residues. DNA for the CDR3: TGCAGCGTGGCCCGGGGGGCGACCCCCTATGGCTACACCTTC. It translates to CSVARGATPYGYTF.

The chain uses TRBV18 and TRBJ2-2; 7 positions agree with TRBD1. CDR1 and CDR2 (germline): KGHSH, LQKENI. This CDR3 comprises 16 residues. The trim removed 5 bases at V and 0 bases at J, leaving 6 bases unmatched. The CDR3 region has the DNA TGTGCCAGCTCAACCCCGACAGGGTCGAACACCGGGGAGCTGTTTTTT. As protein: CASSTPTGSNTGELFF.

V and J are TRBV7-9 and TRBJ2-7, with D maybe TRBD2 (6 bases). Germline CDR1 SEHNR, CDR2 FQNEAQ (reference sequence). The CDR3 is 17 residues long. Trimming took 5 bases from V and 6 from J, leaving 26 bases between them. CDR3 nucleotides: TGTGCCAGCAGCCTTGGAGGGGAAGAGGGAAAACGAGCCGAGCAGTACTTC. Its translation: CASSLGGEEGKRAEQYF.

V usage is TRBV7-2 and J usage is TRBJ2-1; 7 bases agree with TRBD2. The CDR3 sequence is 14 residues long. Germline CDR1 and CDR2: SGHTA and FQGNSA. Germline trimming cut 7 bases from V and 6 bases from J; bases unmatched to any gene: 9. The CDR3 here is CASTADRLANEQFF. The CDR3 bases are TGTGCCAGCACCGCCGATCGACTAGCCAATGAGCAGTTCTTC. The full variable domain, rest sourced from reference TRBV7-2 and TRBJ2-1, is GAGVSQSPSNKVTEKGKDVELRCDPISGHTALYWYRQSLGQGLEFLIYFQGNSAPDKSGLPSDRFSAERTGGSVSTLTIQRTQQEDSAVYLCASTADRLANEQFFGPGTRLTVL.

The J gene is TRBJ1-5, the V gene TRBV30; 9 bases fit TRBD1. Losses at the gene ends were 2 bases for V and 7 bases for J; bases not matched to a gene: 6. Germline CDR1 GTSNPN, CDR2 SVGIG (reference sequence). The CDR3 spans 14 residues. The CDR3 loop is CAWSLQGARQPQHF. DNA of the CDR3: TGTGCCTGGAGTCTACAGGGGGCCAGGCAGCCCCAGCATTTT. The complete variable domain, with remaining parts taken from reference TRBV30 and TRBJ1-5, reads SQTIHQWPATLVQPVGSPLSLECTVEGTSNPNLYWYRQAAGRGLQLLFYSVGIGQISSEVPQNLSASRPQDRQFILSSKKLLLSDSGFYLCAWSLQGARQPQHFGDGTRLSIL.

The chain has TRBV19 and TRBJ2-6, with a weak D call TRBD2 (5 bases). Trimming cost V 9 bases and J 2 bases, with 8 bases left between them. This CDR3 is built from 13 residues. Germline-derived CDR1 and CDR2 are LNHDA and SQIVND (reference sequence). The chain's CDR3 is CASWGAGANVLTF. In nucleotides, the CDR3 is TGTGCCAGCTGGGGAGCTGGGGCCAACGTCCTGACTTTC.

The chain uses TRBV7-3 and TRBJ2-6; no clear D. CDR1 and CDR2 (germline): SGHTA, FQGTGA. V lost 1 base, J lost 2 bases, and 12 bases lay in between. This CDR3 region has 17 residues. The CDR3 region is CASSLIIRPPGANVLTF. CDR3 in DNA: TGTGCCAGCAGCTTAATAATCAGGCCTCCTGGGGCCAACGTCCTGACTTTC.

The chain joins TRBV14 to TRBJ1-2, with D possibly TRBD1 on 6 matching bases. V lost 0 bases, J lost 7 bases, and 12 bases lay in between. This CDR3 has 14 amino acids. CDR1 is SGHDN, CDR2 FVKESK, per germline. Here the CDR3 reads CASSQDLGGFGYTF. In DNA form, the CDR3 reads TGTGCCAGCAGCCAAGATCTAGGGGGATTTGGCTACACCTTC.

The V and J genes are TRBV18 and TRBJ1-5; D is unclear. The CDR3 has 15 residues. The germline CDR1 and CDR2 sequences are KGHSH and LQKENI. V was trimmed by 3 bases and J by 0 bases, leaving 9 bases between them. The CDR3 region has the DNA TGTGCCAGCTCACCGACCGGGGATAGCAATCAGCCCCAGCATTTT. This codes for CASSPTGDSNQPQHF. Complete variable domain (other parts from reference TRBV18 and TRBJ1-5): NAGVMQNPRHLVRRRGQEARLRCSPMKGHSHVYWYRQLPEEGLKFMVYLQKENIIDESGMPKERFSAEFPKEGPSILRIQQVVRGDSAAYFCASSPTGDSNQPQHFGDGTRLSIL.

The V call is TRBV4-2, the J call TRBJ2-5, with D maybe TRBD1 (6 bases). Germline values: CDR1 LGHNA, CDR2 YNFKEQ. There are 15 residues in the CDR3. Trimming removed 2 bases at V and 5 bases at J, with 15 bases between. The CDR3 DNA sequence: TGTGCCAGCAGCCAACCTACAGGGTCTGGGGAGACCCAGTACTTC. Protein product: CASSQPTGSGETQYF.